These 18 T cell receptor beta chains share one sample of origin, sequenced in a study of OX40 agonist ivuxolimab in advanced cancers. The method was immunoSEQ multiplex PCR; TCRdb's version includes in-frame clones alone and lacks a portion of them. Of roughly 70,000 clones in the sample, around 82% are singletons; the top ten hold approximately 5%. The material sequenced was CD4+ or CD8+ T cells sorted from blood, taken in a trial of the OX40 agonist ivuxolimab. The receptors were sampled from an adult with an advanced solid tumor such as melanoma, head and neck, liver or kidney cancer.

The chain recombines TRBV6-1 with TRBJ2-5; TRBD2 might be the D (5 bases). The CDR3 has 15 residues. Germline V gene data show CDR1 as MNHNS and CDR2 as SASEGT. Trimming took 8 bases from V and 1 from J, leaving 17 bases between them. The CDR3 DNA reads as TGTGCCAGCCGTCCCCGCGGGCTACCCCAAGAGACCCAGTACTTC. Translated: CASRPRGLPQETQYF.

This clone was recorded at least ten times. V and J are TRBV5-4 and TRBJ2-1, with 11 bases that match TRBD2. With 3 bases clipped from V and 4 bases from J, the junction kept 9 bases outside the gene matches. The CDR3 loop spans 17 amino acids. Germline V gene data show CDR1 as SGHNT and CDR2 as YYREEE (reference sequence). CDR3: CASSSTTSGELYNEQFF. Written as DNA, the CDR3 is TGTGCCAGCAGCTCCACGACTAGCGGGGAGTTATACAATGAGCAGTTCTTC.

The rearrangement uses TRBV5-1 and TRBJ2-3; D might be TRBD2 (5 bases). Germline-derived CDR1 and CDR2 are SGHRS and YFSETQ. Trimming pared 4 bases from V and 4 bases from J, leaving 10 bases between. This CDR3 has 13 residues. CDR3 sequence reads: CASSVFSADTQYF. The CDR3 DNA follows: TGCGCCAGCAGCGTCTTTAGCGCAGATACGCAGTATTTT.

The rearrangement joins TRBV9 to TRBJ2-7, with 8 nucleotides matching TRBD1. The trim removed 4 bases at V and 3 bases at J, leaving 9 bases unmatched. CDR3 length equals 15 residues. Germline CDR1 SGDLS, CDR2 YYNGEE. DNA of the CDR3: TGTGCCAGCAGCCTATCAGGACAGGGCAACTACGAGCAGTACTTC. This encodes CASSLSGQGNYEQYF.

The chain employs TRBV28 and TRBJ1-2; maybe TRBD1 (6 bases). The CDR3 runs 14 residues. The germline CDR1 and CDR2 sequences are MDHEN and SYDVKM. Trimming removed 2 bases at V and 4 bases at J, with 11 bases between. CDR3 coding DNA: TGTGCCAGCAGTTTACTACAGGGTACCTATGGCTACACCTTC. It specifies CASSLLQGTYGYTF.

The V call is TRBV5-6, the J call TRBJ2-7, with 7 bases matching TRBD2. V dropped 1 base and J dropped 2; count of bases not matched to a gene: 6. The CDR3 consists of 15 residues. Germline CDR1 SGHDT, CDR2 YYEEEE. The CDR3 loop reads CASSLWSAGAYEQYF. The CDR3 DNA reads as TGTGCCAGCAGCTTGTGGTCGGCGGGGGCCTACGAGCAGTACTTC.

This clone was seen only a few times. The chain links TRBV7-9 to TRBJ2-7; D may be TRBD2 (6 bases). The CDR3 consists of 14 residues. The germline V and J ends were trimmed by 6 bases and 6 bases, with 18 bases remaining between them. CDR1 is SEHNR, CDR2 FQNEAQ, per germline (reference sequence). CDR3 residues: CASSFSGGTVEQYF. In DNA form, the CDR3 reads TGTGCCAGCAGTTTCAGTGGCGGGACTGTCGAGCAGTACTTC.

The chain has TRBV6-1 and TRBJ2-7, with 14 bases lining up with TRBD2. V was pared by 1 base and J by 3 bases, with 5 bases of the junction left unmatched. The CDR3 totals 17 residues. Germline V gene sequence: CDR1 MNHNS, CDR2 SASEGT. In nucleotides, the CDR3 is TGTGCCAGCAGTGAAGGCGCGGGGACTAGCGGGAGCTACGAGCAGTACTTC. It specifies CASSEGAGTSGSYEQYF.

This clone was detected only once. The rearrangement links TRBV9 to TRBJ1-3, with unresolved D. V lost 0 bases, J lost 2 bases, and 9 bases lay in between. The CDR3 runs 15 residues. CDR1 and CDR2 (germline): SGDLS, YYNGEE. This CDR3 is CASSVGFRPGNTIYF. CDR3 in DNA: TGTGCCAGCAGCGTAGGTTTCCGGCCTGGAAACACCATATATTTT.

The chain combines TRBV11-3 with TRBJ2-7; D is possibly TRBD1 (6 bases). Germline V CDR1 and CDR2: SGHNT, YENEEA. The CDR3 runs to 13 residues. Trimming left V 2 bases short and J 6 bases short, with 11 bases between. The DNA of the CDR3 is TGTGCCAGCAGCTTAAACAGGGTCGGCGAGCAGTACTTC. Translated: CASSLNRVGEQYF.

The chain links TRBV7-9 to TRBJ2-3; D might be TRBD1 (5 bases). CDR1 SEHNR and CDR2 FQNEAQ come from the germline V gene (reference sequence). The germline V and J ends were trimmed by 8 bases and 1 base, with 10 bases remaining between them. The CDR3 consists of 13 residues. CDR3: CASGASGTDTQYF. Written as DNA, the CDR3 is TGTGCCAGCGGGGCCTCGGGCACAGATACGCAGTATTTT.

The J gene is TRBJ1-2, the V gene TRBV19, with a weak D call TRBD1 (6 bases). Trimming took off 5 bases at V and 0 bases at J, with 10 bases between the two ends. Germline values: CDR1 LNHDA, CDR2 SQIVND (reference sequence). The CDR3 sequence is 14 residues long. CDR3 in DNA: TGTGCCAGTAGTCGGGACAAAGCTAACTATGGCTACACCTTC. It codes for CASSRDKANYGYTF.

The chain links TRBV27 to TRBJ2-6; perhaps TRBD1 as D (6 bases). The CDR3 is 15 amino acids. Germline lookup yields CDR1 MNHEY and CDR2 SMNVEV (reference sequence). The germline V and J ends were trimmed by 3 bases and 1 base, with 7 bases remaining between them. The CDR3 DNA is TGTGCCAGCAGTTTGACAGGATCTGGGGCCAACGTCCTGACTTTC. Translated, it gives CASSLTGSGANVLTF.

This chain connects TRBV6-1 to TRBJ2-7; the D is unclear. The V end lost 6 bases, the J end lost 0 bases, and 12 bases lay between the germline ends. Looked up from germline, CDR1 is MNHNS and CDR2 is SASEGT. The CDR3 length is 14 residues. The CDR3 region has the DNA TGTGCCAGCAGGAACCAAGAACCCTCCTACGAGCAGTACTTC. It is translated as CASRNQEPSYEQYF.

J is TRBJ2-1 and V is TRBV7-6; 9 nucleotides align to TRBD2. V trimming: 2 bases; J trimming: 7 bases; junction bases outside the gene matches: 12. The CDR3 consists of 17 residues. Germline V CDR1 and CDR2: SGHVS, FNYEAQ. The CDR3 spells CASSLFKGAGGRNEQFF. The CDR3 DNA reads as TGTGCCAGCAGCTTATTTAAGGGTGCGGGAGGGAGGAATGAGCAGTTCTTC.

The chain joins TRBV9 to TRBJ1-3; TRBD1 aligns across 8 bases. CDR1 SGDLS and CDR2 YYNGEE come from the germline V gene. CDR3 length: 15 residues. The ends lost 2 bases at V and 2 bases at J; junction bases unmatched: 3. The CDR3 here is CASSVGGQAGNTIYF. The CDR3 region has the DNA TGTGCCAGCAGCGTGGGGGGACAGGCTGGAAACACCATATATTTT.

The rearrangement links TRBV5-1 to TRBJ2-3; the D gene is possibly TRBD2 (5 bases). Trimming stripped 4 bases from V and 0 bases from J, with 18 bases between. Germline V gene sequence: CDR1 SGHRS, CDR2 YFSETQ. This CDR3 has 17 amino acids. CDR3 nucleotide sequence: TGCGCCAGCAGCCCCCTAGGGAGATCCGGGAGCACAGATACGCAGTATTTT. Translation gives CASSPLGRSGSTDTQYF.

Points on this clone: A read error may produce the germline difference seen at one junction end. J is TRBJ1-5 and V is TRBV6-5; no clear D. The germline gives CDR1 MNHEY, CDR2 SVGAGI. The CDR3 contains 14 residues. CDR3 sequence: CASSYSTSYQPQHF. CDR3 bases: TGTGCCAGCAGTTACTCGACTAGCTATCAGCCCCAGCATTTT.